The 2 T cell receptor beta chains given below trace back to one sample, sequenced in a study of T cell responses to AZD1222 COVID-19 vaccine. Profiled with immunoSEQ multiplex PCR; TCRdb holds only in-frame clones, not every one. The sample carries about 70,000 clones, roughly 87% recorded once. The material was peripheral blood, obtained 28 days after the second AZD1222 dose. These receptors came from an adult who received the AZD1222 COVID-19 vaccine.

V usage is TRBV29-1 and J usage is TRBJ2-7, with D perhaps TRBD2 (6 bases). CDR1 is SQVTM, CDR2 ANQGSEA, per germline. The CDR3 has 12 residues. V gave up 4 bases and J gave up 0 bases, with 7 bases separating them. In DNA, the CDR3 is TGCAGCGTTGTCGGGAGCTCCTACGAGCAGTACTTC. Translation: CSVVGSSYEQYF.

The J gene is TRBJ2-3, the V gene TRBV5-1; perhaps D is TRBD1 or TRBD2 (6 bases each). The CDR3 totals 15 residues. V was pared by 1 base and J by 1 base, with 10 bases between. The germline V gene has CDR1 SGHRS and CDR2 YFSETQ. The CDR3 protein is CASSLRGAGTDTQYF. The CDR3 region has the DNA TGCGCCAGCAGCTTGAGGGGGGCTGGCACAGATACGCAGTATTTT. Variable domain in full (rest from reference TRBV5-1 and TRBJ2-3): KAGVTQTPRYLIKTRGQQVTLSCSPISGHRSVSWYQQTPGQGLQFLFEYFSETQRNKGNFPGRFSGRQFSNSRSEMNVSTLELGDSALYLCASSLRGAGTDTQYFGPGTRLTVL.